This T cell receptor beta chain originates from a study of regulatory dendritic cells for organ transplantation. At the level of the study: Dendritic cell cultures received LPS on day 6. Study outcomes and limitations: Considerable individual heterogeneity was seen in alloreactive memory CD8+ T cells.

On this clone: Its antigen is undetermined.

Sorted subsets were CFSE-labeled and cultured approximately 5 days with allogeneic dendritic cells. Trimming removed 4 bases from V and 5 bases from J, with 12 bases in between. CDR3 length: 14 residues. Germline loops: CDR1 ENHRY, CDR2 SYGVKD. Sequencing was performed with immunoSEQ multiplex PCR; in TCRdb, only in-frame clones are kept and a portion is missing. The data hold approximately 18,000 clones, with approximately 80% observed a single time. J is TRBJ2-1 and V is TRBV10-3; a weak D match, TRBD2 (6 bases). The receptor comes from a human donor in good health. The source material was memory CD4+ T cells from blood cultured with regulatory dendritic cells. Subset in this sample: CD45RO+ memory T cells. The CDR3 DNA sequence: TGTGCCATCAGTGGCGCCAGACTAGACAATGAGCAGTTCTTC. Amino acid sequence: CAISGARLDNEQFF.